This note documents a single T cell receptor beta chain sequence. This clonotype came up many times. Its antigen remains undetermined. Base qualities are missing; no much larger clone stands one base away. The sample is drawn from a study of T cells in Graves' hyperthyroidism and ophthalmopathy (dated by TCRdb to about 2019). As for the study more broadly: To identify distinguishing TCR V-J signatures, a discovery cohort of roughly 100 patients was used, comprising 40 to 45 with Graves' ophthalmopathy and approximately 57 with stable Graves' hyperthyroidism. After blood sampling, hyperthyroidism patients were treated with methimazole at a starting dose of 30 mg daily, and ophthalmopathy patients were treated with high-dose intravenous methylprednisolone. The study also compared thyroid tissue and blood T-cell repertoires from several Graves' hyperthyroidism patients. Prospective prediction of ophthalmopathy was tested in an independent validation cohort of 18 to 20 hyperthyroidism patients and some 17 patients who later progressed to ophthalmopathy. For training and testing, the 80 to 100 patients in the discovery cohort were randomly divided in a 7:3 ratio. The paper describes TCR Vbeta CDR3 sequencing of more than 120 peripheral blood samples, made up of 43 ophthalmopathy patients, around 78 hyperthyroidism patients and approximately 17 progressor patients. What the work shows at the level of the full study, not this receptor alone: During validation, the model predicted progression to ophthalmopathy a median of approximately 7 months ahead of onset, with just under 71% sensitivity and more than 72% specificity. No statistical method was used to fix the sample size in advance, and group allocation was not hidden from the investigators. Blood samples also contained most of the expanded thyroid clonotypes (frequency above 0.001), which suggests that blood repertoires may reflect thyroid immune responses. In cross-validation, a model built on a 13 V-J signature told ophthalmopathy apart from stable hyperthyroidism with just under 90% sensitivity and 81% to 82% specificity, and in testing the same model reached 80%/75%.

The TCR beta CDR3 regions were amplified from RNA transcripts. The first round of RT-PCR for the TCR CDR3 was performed with the HTBI primer set and the Qiagen OneStep RT-PCR kit. Libraries were constructed in a second round of multiplex PCR, after which size selection and purification were performed. Sequencing of the libraries was done on an Illumina HiSeq2000 using paired-end 100 bp reads. The source study handled its data this way. SOAPnuke was used to process the raw data, throwing out any read that contained adapters or uncalled bases, had a mean Phred below 15, or lacked an exact constant-primer or identifier match. COPE v1.2.5 was used to merge the high-quality paired reads, and each unique nucleotide sequence was defined as a clonotype. MiTCR v1.1 was used to align the clonotypes against IMGT TRBV, TRBD and TRBJ reference segments. Only V-J combinations with frequency above 0.0001, covering 99% to 99.2% of repertoires, were analysed. The TCS score was defined as the ratio of F50 (clonal expansion) to E x V (chaos), calculated using BLOSUM62-based TCRdist between CDR3 peptides within each V-J. Welch's t-statistics and random forest reduced just over 500 V-J features to 13, which were used in a naive Bayes classifier (R e1071). The Morisita-Horn index was used to measure how similar the thyroid and blood repertoires were. TCRdb trimmed public reads at Q25 via fastp, called clones via MiXCR and kept in-frame beta chains. Records with the same CDR3 protein are collapsed into one entry carrying the most frequent genes and DNA. The V and J calls here are based on TCRdb, not the publication. The sample yields about 540,000 distinct CDR3 sequences; about 45% were counted once. The top ten clones comprise roughly 7.7% of the sample.

The CDR3 runs 13 amino acids, cysteine and phenylalanine included. Only the CDR3 part of the read is kept: 39 bases, read in frame from the first base. V is clipped by 5 bases and J by 3 bases, and the sequence between their germline boundaries is 10 bases long. According to the germline V gene (reference sequence), CDR1 reads LNHDA and CDR2 reads SQIVND. Stable Graves' hyperthyroidism was defined as no progression to ophthalmopathy during 18 months of follow-up. Hyperthyroidism patients were aged 18 to 65 years and newly diagnosed, with disease duration of less than 2 months. Any patient with an uncontrolled infection, another autoimmune disease, pregnancy or lactation was excluded. Diagnoses relied on clinical symptoms, serum thyroxine and TRAb, thyroid ultrasound and orbital computed tomography. Total RNA was extracted with Trizol reagent, and quality was checked on an Agilent 2100 Bioanalyzer.

Material: peripheral blood or thyroid tissue (not recorded which). The sequence links TRBV19 to TRBJ1-1; too little of a D gene remains to name it. The clonotype comes from a woman aged 18-29 years with Graves' hyperthyroidism. The nucleotide sequence reads TGTGCCAGTAGTCCAGACATTTACACTGAAGCTTTCTTT. Its protein is CASSPDIYTEAFF.